This T cell receptor (beta chain) was identified in a study of T cell responses to AZD1222 COVID-19 vaccine. Study-level background: Second-dose groups at about 4 or about 12 weeks were pooled.

Study-wide points: When two AZD1222 doses had been given, Spike-specific TCR breadth and depth rose.

The method was immunoSEQ multiplex PCR; TCRdb's version includes in-frame clones alone and lacks a portion of them. The data contain roughly 81,000 clones, 86% of them singletons. In regard to this clone: Its target is not known.

The sample here was peripheral blood, taken on day 0 of AZD1222 vaccination. The TCR sequence derives from an adult in good health.

The CDR3 DNA reads TGTGCCAGCAGCTTAGTGACAGGGGTATCCTACGAGCAGTACTTC. This gives the protein CASSLVTGVSYEQYF. This chain joins TRBV5-6 and TRBJ2-7; 8 bases align to TRBD1. Germline V lookup: CDR1 SGHDT, CDR2 YYEEEE. This CDR3 is built from 15 residues. Losses at the gene ends were 2 bases for V and 1 base for J; bases not matched to a gene: 5.